The next 13 T cell receptor beta chains were all read from a single sample in a study of T cell clonality in common variable immunodeficiency. Sequencing used immunoSEQ multiplex PCR; TCRdb keeps in-frame clones, though not all of them. The sample was found to contain approximately 81,000 clones, and every one recurs. Sample: peripheral blood mononuclear cells. The receptors stem from a person between 18 and 70 years old in good health.

This clone was counted many times. The observed sequence ends 3 residues before the CDR3 terminus, with the missing tail filled in from the germline J gene. The chain carries TRBV18 and TRBJ2-7; 14 bases fit TRBD2. J gave up 6 bases and V 4 bases, and 5 bases lay outside the gene matches. There are 15 residues in the CDR3. Germline CDR1 KGHSH, CDR2 LQKENI. The CDR3 is CASSRGTSGSSEQYF. The CDR3 bases that were read are TGTGCCAGCTCACGTGGGACTAGCGGGAGTTCCGAG.

This clone was found many times. From the germline J gene comes the end of the CDR3, since the read stops 3 residues before it. The chain recombines TRBV20-1 with TRBJ1-2; a possible D gene is TRBD1 (6 bases). CDR3 length: 14 residues. Germline assignment: CDR1 DFQATT and CDR2 SNEGSKA (reference sequence). The V gene lost 5 bases and the J gene lost 4 bases, with 17 bases spanning the gap. The CDR3 bases that were read are TGCAGTGCTCATCCGGGACACACTAGCTATGGC. Protein sequence: CSAHPGHTSYG. The whole CDR3 is CSAHPGHTSYGYTF.

This clone was counted at least ten times. The DNA ends 3 residues before the CDR3 does, and the rest of the CDR3 is filled in from the germline J gene. The genes are TRBV19 and TRBJ2-7; 7 nucleotides agree with TRBD1. The CDR3 is 14 amino acids. The germline V gene has CDR1 LNHDA and CDR2 SQIVND (reference sequence). With 5 bases clipped from V and 2 bases from J, the junction kept 6 bases outside the gene matches. The CDR3 sequence is CASSSWDSAYEQYF. The covered CDR3 bases are TGTGCCAGTAGTTCCTGGGACAGCGCCTACGAG.

This clone came up many times. Coverage ceases 3 residues before the CDR3 finishes, and the germline J gene fills in the end. This chain uses TRBV7-3 with TRBJ2-1; D unclear. Germline V gene data show CDR1 as SGHTA and CDR2 as FQGTGA. The CDR3 runs 13 residues. V dropped 5 bases and J dropped 5 bases, with 10 bases sitting between them. This CDR3 reads CASSPTPNNEQFF. The DNA read from the CDR3 is TGTGCCAGCAGCCCGACTCCCAACAATGAG.

This clone showed up many times. The DNA ends 3 residues before the CDR3 does, and the rest of the CDR3 is filled in from the germline J gene. The chain recombines TRBV6-1 with TRBJ2-7; a possible D gene is TRBD1 (5 bases). The CDR3 is made up of 16 amino acids. Per germline, CDR1 MNHNS and CDR2 SASEGT. The V end was cut by 4 bases, the J end by 3 bases, with 19 bases between. This CDR3 reads CASSGIRQLTYYEQYF. The sequenced CDR3 bases are TGTGCCAGCAGTGGAATTCGACAGTTGACTTACTACGAG.

Ten or more counts support this clone. CDR3 bases read: TGTGCCAGCAGCCCCCGGGTCCCTAAA. It specifies CASSPRVPK. The entire CDR3 protein is CASSPRVPKAFF. The rearrangement joins TRBV7-2 to TRBJ1-1; D not certain. The CDR3 goes on 3 residues after the read ends, and that part is filled in from the germline J gene. The CDR3 is 12 amino acids. Per the germline V gene, CDR1 is SGHTA and CDR2 is FQGNSA.

This clone was seen many times. The read stops 3 residues short of the end of the CDR3; the missing end is completed from the germline J gene. The chain employs TRBV19 and TRBJ1-5, with 10 bases matching TRBD1. The V and J ends lost 5 bases and 2 bases, in that order; junction bases with no gene match: 12. The CDR3 is made up of 18 amino acids. Per the germline V gene, CDR1 is LNHDA and CDR2 is SQIVND (reference sequence). The CDR3 bases that were read are TGTGCCAGTAGTCACCGGGACAGGGGACTCCCTGGCAATCAGCCC. It translates to CASSHRDRGLPGNQP. The CDR3 reads in full as CASSHRDRGLPGNQPQHF.

This clone was detected many times. The read halts 3 residues ahead of the CDR3 end, with the missing end drawn from the germline J gene. This sequence joins TRBV5-4 and TRBJ2-1; TRBD2 aligns across 10 bases. The CDR3 extends over 14 amino acids. Germline trimming cut 4 bases from V and 5 bases from J; bases unmatched to any gene: 3. The germline gives CDR1 SGHNT, CDR2 YYREEE (reference sequence). The CDR3: CASSPGLADNEQFF. The CDR3 DNA, read in part, is TGTGCCAGCAGCCCCGGACTAGCGGACAATGAG.

About this clone: The read gets to within 3 residues of the CDR3 end, and the germline J gene fills in the rest. The V call is TRBV6-1, the J call TRBJ1-6; the D is unclear. CDR3 length: 14 residues. Germline CDR1 MNHNS, CDR2 SASEGT. V dropped 5 bases and J dropped 10 bases, with 15 bases sitting between them. CDR3 residues: CASSQGRGLSPLHF. CDR3 DNA, as far as it was read: TGTGCCAGCAGTCAAGGACGGGGATTATCACCC.

This clone showed up many times. With the read ending 3 residues before the CDR3 end, the germline J gene is used to fill in that end. The rearrangement uses TRBV7-9 and TRBJ2-7; 9 bases fit TRBD1. The CDR3 is 14 amino acids. V lost 2 bases to trimming and J lost 4 bases; unmatched junction nucleotides: 3. Germline values: CDR1 SEHNR, CDR2 FQNEAQ (reference sequence). CDR3 sequence: CASSLRDREYEQYF. Incomplete CDR3 DNA: TGTGCCAGCAGCTTACGGGACAGGGAGTACGAG. The full variable domain, with the rest looked up from reference TRBV7-9 and TRBJ2-7, is DTGVSQNPRHKITKRGQNVTFRCDPISEHNRLYWYRQTLGQGPEFLTYFQNEAQLEKSRLLSDRFSAERPKGSFSTLEIQRTEQGDSAMYLCASSLRDREYEQYFGPGTRLTVT.

In its sample, this clone was seen many times. The part of the CDR3 DNA that was read is TGTGCCAGCAGTCGAGATACG. Translation gives CASSRDT. The entire CDR3 sequence reads CASSRDTQYF. J is TRBJ2-3 and V is TRBV12-3 or TRBV12-4; no definite D call. The CDR3 goes on 3 residues after the read ends, and that part is filled in from the germline J gene. Trimming cost V 5 bases and J 5 bases, with 2 bases left between them. CDR3 length: 10 residues.

This clone was seen many times. The junction departs from the called germline gene at one end, perhaps through a read error. The missing CDR3 end, 3 residues past where the read stops, is filled in from the germline J gene. The genes are TRBV4-2 and TRBJ2-7; D may be TRBD2 (6 bases). The CDR3 consists of 14 residues. CDR1 is LGHNA and CDR2 is YNFKEQ in the germline V gene. The covered CDR3 bases are TGCGCCAGCACCGCTTCAGGGAGGATGGACGAG. Its protein product is CASTASGRMDE. The CDR3 in full is CASTASGRMDEQYF.

This clone was counted only a few times. The CDR3 sequence: CASSLVAGSQETQYF. The sequenced CDR3 bases are TGTGCCAGCAGCTTAGTAGCGGGTTCCCAAGAGACC. The genes are TRBV7-2 and TRBJ2-5; TRBD2 aligns across 7 bases. Sequencing ends 3 residues short of the CDR3 end; the germline J gene provides the rest. This CDR3 spans 15 amino acids. The germline CDR1 and CDR2 sequences are SGHTA and FQGNSA. Losses at the gene ends were 1 base for V and 1 base for J; bases not matched to a gene: 3.